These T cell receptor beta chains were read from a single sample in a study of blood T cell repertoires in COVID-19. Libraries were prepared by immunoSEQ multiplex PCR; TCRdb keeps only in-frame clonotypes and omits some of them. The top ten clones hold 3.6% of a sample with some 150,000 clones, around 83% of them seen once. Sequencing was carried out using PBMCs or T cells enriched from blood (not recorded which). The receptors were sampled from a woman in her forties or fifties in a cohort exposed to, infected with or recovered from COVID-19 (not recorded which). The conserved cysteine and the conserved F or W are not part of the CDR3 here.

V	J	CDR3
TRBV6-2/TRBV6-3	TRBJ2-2	ASSGLAGGGTGELF
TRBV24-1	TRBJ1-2	ATSDLDSGGYT
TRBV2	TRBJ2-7	ASSERSGQGVTYEQY
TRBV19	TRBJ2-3	ASSIAGSTDTQY
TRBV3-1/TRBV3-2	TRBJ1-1	ASSQSGLGGSEAF
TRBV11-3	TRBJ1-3	ASSPQGTPPLARGSTAIY
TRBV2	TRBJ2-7	ASLMDRSYEQY
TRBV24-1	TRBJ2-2	ATSDPTGTSSGELF
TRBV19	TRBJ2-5	ASSLWTGGQETQY
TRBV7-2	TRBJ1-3	ASSLVVSSGNTIY
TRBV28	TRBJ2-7	AGLFLAGGLQGYEQY
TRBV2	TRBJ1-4	ASSRDRVEKLF
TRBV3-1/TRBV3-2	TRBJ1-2	ASSQGGYFNYGYT
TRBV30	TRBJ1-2	AWGGGQRNYGYT
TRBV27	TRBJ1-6	ASSYGSTGPNSPLH
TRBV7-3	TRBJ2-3	ASSLYASTDTQY
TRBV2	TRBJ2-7	ASSGLAGEGEQY
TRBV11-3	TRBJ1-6	ASSSGQSNSPLH
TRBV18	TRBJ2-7	ASSPPTLQGRTYEQY
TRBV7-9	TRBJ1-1	ASSATLRRIVNTEAF
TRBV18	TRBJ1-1	ASSEHRENTEAF
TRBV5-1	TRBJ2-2	ASSLMTSGTGGELF
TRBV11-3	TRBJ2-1	ASSMYGTGGNNEQF
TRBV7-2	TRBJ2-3	ASSLAEGFAGETDTQY
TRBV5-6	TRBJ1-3	ASSQQGEVGNTIY
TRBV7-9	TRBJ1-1	ASSLAERITEAF
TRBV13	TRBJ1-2	ASSLGSLWSGYGYT
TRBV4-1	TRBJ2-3	ASSQTQDRARLDTQY
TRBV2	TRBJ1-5	ASSGTGVVGNQPQH
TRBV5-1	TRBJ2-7	ASSFKTEQY
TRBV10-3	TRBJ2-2	AISPRTSGNTGELF
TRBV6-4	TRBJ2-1	ASNPGGRQF
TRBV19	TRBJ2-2	ASTPTELTGELF
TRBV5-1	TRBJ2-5	ASSPLAGSGETQY
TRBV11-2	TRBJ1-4	ASSFLATNEKLF
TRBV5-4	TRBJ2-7	ASSDGLAGGLYEQY
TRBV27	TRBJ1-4	ASSWRTSEEKLF
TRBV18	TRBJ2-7	ASSPACEQY
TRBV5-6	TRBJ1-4	ASSLAGQENEKLF
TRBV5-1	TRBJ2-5	ASSLSSRVGETQY
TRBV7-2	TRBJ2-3	ASSTRLADTDTQY
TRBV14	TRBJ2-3	ASSQTGASTQY
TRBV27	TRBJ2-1	ASSLSISKLVGDEQF
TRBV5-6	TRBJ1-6	ASSQGAASPLH
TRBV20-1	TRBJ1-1	SAGGTEAF
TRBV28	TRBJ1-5	ASNTGTGHQPQH
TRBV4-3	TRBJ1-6	ASSQAGTENSPLH
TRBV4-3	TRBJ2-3	ASSQGFGLASADTQY
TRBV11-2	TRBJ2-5	ASSLGSDGLIEETQY
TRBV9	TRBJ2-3	ASSGGGPTDTQY
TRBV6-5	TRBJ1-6	ASLRGQENSPLH